The present TCR beta chain was sequenced within a study of synovial regulatory T cells in juvenile arthritis. The iaTreg subset was defined as HLA-DR+ Treg cells. Median disease duration was about 7 years, range 0.2-19.1. Only in-frame clones appear in the TCRdb table, and some are missing; sequencing was by immunoSEQ multiplex PCR. This sample's table reports 9,000 to 10,000 clones. Findings of the study overall: TCR diversity was lower in inflammation-associated blood Treg cells than in other blood Treg cells. Largely private between patients, iaTreg TCR repertoires showed partial overlap with synovial Teff and blood CPL repertoires.

Notes on this clone: The antigen is unknown.

This CDR3 contains 14 residues. No DNA is listed. Germline CDR1 SEHNR, CDR2 FQNEAQ (reference sequence). The TCR sequence derives from a donor under 30 with juvenile idiopathic arthritis. Material: Treg cells from blood. Indicated subset: HLA-DR+ inflammation-associated blood Treg cells. V is TRBV7-9 and J is TRBJ1-1. The CDR3: CASSLAPGSRGAFF.